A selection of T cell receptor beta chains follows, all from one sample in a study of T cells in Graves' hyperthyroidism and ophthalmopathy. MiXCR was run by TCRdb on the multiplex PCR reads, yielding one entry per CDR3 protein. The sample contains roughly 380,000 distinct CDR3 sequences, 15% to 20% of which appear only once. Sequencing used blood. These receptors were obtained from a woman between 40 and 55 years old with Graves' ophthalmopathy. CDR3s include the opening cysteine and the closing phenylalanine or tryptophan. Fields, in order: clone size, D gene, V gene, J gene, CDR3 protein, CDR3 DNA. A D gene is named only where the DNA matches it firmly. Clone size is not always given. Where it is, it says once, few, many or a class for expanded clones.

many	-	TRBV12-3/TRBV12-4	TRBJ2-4	CASSLAGVGNIQYF	TGTGCCAGCAGTTTAGCGGGAGTTGGGAACATTCAGTACTTC
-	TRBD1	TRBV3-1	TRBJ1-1	CASSVNEGARAFF	TGTGCCAGCAGCGTTAATGAGGGGGCGCGGGCTTTCTTT
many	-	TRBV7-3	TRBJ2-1	CASSLTQGTNNEQFF	TGTGCCAGCAGCTTAACGCAGGGGACCAACAATGAGCAGTTCTTC
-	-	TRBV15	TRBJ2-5	CATSRDLGLAGEETQYF	TGTGCCACCAGCAGAGATCTGGGGCTAGCAGGGGAAGAGACCCAGTACTTC
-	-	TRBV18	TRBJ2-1	CTSSPPISSSYNEQFF	TGTACCAGCTCACCACCTATCTCCAGCTCCTACAATGAGCAGTTCTTC
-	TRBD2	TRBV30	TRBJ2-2	CAWSSIAGGPGGELFF	TGTGCCTGGAGTTCCATAGCGGGAGGGCCGGGCGGGGAGCTGTTTTTT
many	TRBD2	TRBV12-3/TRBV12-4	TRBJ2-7	CASSQGAGVSYEQYF	TGTGCCAGCAGTCAAGGGGCGGGAGTGTCCTACGAGCAGTACTTC
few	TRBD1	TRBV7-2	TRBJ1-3	CASSSRTGRGDTIYF	TGTGCCAGCAGCTCTCGGACAGGGCGGGGAGACACCATATATTTT
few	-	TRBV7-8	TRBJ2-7	CASSVSGPYEQYF	TGTGCCAGCAGTGTTTCGGGTCCCTACGAGCAGTACTTC
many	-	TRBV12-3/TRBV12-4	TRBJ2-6	CASSLRGRSGANVLTF	TGTGCCAGCAGTTTGCGCGGGCGCTCTGGGGCCAACGTCCTGACTTTC
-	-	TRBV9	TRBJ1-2	CASSPQTGYTF	TGTGCCAGCAGCCCTCAAACCGGCTACACCTTC
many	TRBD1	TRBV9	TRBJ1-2	CASSGGQAIWGNYGYTF	TGTGCCAGCAGCGGAGGACAGGCGATTTGGGGTAACTATGGCTACACCTTC
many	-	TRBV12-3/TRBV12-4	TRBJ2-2	CASSSSGIGELFF	TGTGCCAGCAGTTCCTCGGGAATCGGGGAGCTGTTTTTT
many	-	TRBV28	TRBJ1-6	CASSVPGLNNSPLHF	TGTGCCAGCAGTGTACCGGGACTTAATAATTCACCCCTCCACTTT
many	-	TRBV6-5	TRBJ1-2	CASSYSGRESGYTF	TGTGCCAGCAGTTACTCGGGCAGGGAGAGTGGCTACACCTTC
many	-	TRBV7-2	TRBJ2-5	CASSFFGSQETQYF	TGTGCCAGCAGCTTCTTCGGTTCCCAAGAGACCCAATACTTC
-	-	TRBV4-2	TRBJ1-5	CASSQDLDPNQPQHF	TGTGCCAGCAGCCAAGATCTTGACCCAAATCAGCCCCAGCATTTT
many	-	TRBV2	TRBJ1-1	CASREASANTEAFF	TGTGCCAGCAGGGAGGCCAGCGCGAACACTGAAGCTTTCTTT
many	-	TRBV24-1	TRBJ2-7	CATSDNKGVHYEQYF	TGTGCCACCAGTGATAATAAGGGGGTCCACTACGAGCAGTACTTC
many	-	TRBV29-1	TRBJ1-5	CSVESIDRAQHF	TGCAGCGTTGAGTCGATCGATCGGGCCCAGCATTTT
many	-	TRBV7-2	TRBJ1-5	CASTLEGGLGQPQHF	TGTGCCAGCACCTTGGAAGGAGGGTTGGGTCAGCCCCAGCATTTT
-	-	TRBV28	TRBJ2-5	CASSPAGTPGETQYF	TGTGCCAGCAGTCCCGCCGGGACTCCTGGAGAGACCCAGTACTTC
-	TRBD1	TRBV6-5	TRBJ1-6	CASSYYRDRTNSPLHF	TGTGCCAGCAGTTACTACCGGGACAGGACCAATTCACCCCTCCACTTT
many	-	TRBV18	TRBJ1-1	CASSPGRVVVNTEAFF	TGTGCCAGCTCACCCGGGAGGGTCGTTGTGAACACTGAAGCTTTCTTT
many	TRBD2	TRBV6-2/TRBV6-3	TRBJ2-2	CASGSSGRTYTGELFF	TGTGCCAGCGGGTCTAGCGGGAGGACGTACACCGGGGAGCTGTTTTTT
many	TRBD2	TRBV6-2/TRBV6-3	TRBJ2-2	CASSYSILNLLRESTGELFF	TGTGCCAGCAGTTACTCGATATTAAATCTTTTGCGGGAGAGCACCGGGGAGCTGTTTTTT
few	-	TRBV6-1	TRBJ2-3	CASRRQSTDTQYF	TGTGCCAGCAGGAGACAGAGCACAGATACGCAGTATTTT
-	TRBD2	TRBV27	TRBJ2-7	CASSFRPGVAGGPYEQYF	TGTGCCAGCAGTTTCCGCCCAGGGGTAGCGGGAGGGCCCTACGAGCAGTACTTC
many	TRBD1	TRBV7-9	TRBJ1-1	CASSEGQLNTEAFF	TGTGCCAGCAGCGAGGGACAGTTGAACACTGAAGCTTTCTTT
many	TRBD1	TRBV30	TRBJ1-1	CAWSTGTAEAFF	TGTGCCTGGAGTACCGGGACAGCCGAAGCTTTCTTT
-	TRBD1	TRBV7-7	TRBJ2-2	CASRAGQGVGTGELFF	TGTGCTAGCAGGGCCGGTCAGGGGGTCGGCACCGGGGAGCTGTTTTTT
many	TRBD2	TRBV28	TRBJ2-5	CASSNLAGGFRGETQYF	TGTGCCAGCAGTAATCTAGCGGGAGGGTTTAGGGGAGAGACCCAGTACTTC
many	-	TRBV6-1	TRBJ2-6	CASSEYNGANVLTF	TGTGCCAGCAGTGAATATAATGGGGCCAACGTCCTGACTTTC
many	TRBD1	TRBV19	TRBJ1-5	CASSRRDRGAGNQPQHF	TGTGCCAGTAGCAGACGGGACAGGGGAGCGGGCAATCAGCCCCAGCATTTT
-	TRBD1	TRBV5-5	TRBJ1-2	CASSLSGRGSYGYTF	TGTGCCAGCAGCTTGTCTGGCAGGGGGAGCTATGGCTACACCTTC
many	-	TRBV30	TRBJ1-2	CAWSPGRGRGGYTF	TGTGCCTGGAGCCCCGGTCGGGGTCGGGGTGGCTACACCTTC
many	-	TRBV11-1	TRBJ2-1	CASSRQISERLNEQFF	TGTGCCAGCAGCAGACAGATTAGCGAGAGGTTAAATGAGCAGTTCTTC
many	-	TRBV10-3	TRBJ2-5	CAISETVRETQYF	TGTGCCATCAGTGAAACAGTACGCGAGACCCAGTACTTC
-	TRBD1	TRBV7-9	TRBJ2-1	CASSLDRVHEQFF	TGTGCCAGCAGCCTCGACAGGGTTCACGAGCAGTTCTTC
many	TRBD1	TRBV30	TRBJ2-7	CAWNYPGQGIDEQYF	TGTGCCTGGAACTATCCGGGACAGGGGATCGACGAGCAGTACTTC
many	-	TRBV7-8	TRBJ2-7	CASSQGNEQCF	TGTGCCAGCAGTCAGGGGAACGAGCAGTGCTTC
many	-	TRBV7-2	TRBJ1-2	CASSPEPYYGYTF	TGTGCCAGCAGCCCCGAACCGTACTATGGCTACACCTTC
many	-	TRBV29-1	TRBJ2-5	CSGRTRSQTQYF	TGCAGCGGCAGGACAAGGAGTCAGACCCAGTACTTC
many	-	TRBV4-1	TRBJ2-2	CASSQDSGRNTGELFF	TGCGCCAGCAGCCAAGATTCCGGGAGGAACACCGGGGAGCTGTTTTTT
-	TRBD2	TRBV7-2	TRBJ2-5	CASTEGTSVETQYF	TGTGCCAGCACCGAAGGGACTAGCGTAGAGACCCAGTACTTC
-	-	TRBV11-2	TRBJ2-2	CASSSLPTTGELSF	TGTGCCAGCAGCTCCCTCCCTACCACCGGGGAGCTGTCTTTT
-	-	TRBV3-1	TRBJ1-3	CASSQTDSGFTIYF	TGTGCCAGCAGCCAGACGGACAGCGGATTCACCATATATTTT
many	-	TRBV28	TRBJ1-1	CASSLWGRNTEAFF	TGTGCCAGCAGTTTATGGGGCAGGAACACTGAAGCTTTCTTT
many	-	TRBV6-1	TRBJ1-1	CASSAGGNTEAFF	TGTGCCAGCTCTGCCGGGGGGAACACTGAAGCTTTCTTT
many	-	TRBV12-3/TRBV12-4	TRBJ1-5	CASSPRPQGGNQPQHF	TGTGCCAGCAGCCCTAGGCCCCAGGGAGGCAATCAGCCCCAGCATTTT
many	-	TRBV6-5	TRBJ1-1	CASSYQGLNTEAFF	TGTGCCAGCAGCTACCAGGGACTGAACACTGAAGCTTTCTTT
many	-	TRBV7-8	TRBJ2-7	CASSSRLSPYEQYF	TGTGCCAGCAGCTCAAGACTAAGTCCCTACGAGCAGTACTTC
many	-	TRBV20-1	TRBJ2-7	CSAASGLLPGETGEQYF	TGCAGTGCTGCCAGTGGGCTTTTACCGGGAGAGACGGGAGAGCAGTACTTC
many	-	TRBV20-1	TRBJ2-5	CSARSGEVGETQYF	TGCAGTGCTAGATCGGGGGAAGTGGGGGAGACCCAGTACTTC
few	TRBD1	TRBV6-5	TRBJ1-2	CASSSGTATAHYGYTF	TGTGCCAGCAGTTCCGGGACAGCAACTGCGCACTATGGCTACACCTTC
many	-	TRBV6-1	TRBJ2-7	CASSEGPGAYEQYF	TGTGCCAGCAGTGAAGGACCGGGAGCCTACGAGCAGTACTTC
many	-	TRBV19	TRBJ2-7	CASSINNYEQYF	TGTGCCAGTAGTATCAATAACTACGAGCAGTACTTC
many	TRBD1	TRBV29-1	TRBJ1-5	CSVRTGGDQPQHF	TGCAGCGTCAGGACAGGGGGCGATCAGCCCCAGCATTTT